A selection of T cell receptor beta chains follows, all from one sample in a study of T cell repertoires in cytomegalovirus infection. TCRdb processed the reads anew with MiXCR; each CDR3 protein has one entry. This sample has around 750,000 distinct CDR3 sequences, with approximately 29% found just once. No antigen has been assigned to these receptors. The sample in question was cultured CD8+ T cells from PBMCs, obtained from culture after CMV antigen stimulation. The receptors derive from a human donor in good health (CMV status not recorded). Some clones in this sample may be carry-over from other donors' samples. Each CDR3 is given with its conserved first and last residue. The D gene is left open where the match is weak.

cdr3_aa | j_call | d_call | v_call
CASSLYSNNSPLHF | TRBJ1-6 | . | TRBV28
CASSYQLARETQYF | TRBJ2-5 | TRBD2 | TRBV6-2/TRBV6-3
CASSPRGGLDNQPQHF | TRBJ1-5 | . | TRBV7-2
CAARDRVGGYTF | TRBJ1-2 | TRBD1 | TRBV2
CATSRDRTWAGELFF | TRBJ2-2 | . | TRBV15
CASSWGTGASRGGYTF | TRBJ1-2 | TRBD1 | TRBV11-2
CASSQVNTYQETQYF | TRBJ2-5 | . | TRBV19
CATSRVPSSGGVTGELFF | TRBJ2-2 | . | TRBV15
CASSLWGEGYEQYF | TRBJ2-7 | . | TRBV27
CASSLGVDLEETQYF | TRBJ2-5 | . | TRBV7-6
CASSLRGPGLYEQYF | TRBJ2-7 | TRBD1 | TRBV6-2/TRBV6-3
CASSFPSSAQETQYF | TRBJ2-5 | . | TRBV7-2
CASRPDYNEQFF | TRBJ2-1 | . | TRBV6-5
CASSEEGINEKLFF | TRBJ1-4 | . | TRBV9
CASSLTGQTKPLYNEQFF | TRBJ2-1 | . | TRBV5-1
CASSFGTADYGYTF | TRBJ1-2 | TRBD1 | TRBV27